This T cell receptor beta chain emerged from a study of CD8+ T cells in alopecia areata (dated by TCRdb to the late 2010s). As for the study more broadly: High-throughput TCRbeta sequencing was used to examine T cell clonal expansion in alopecia areata in both the C3H/HeJ mouse model and human patients. In humans, TCRbeta sequencing was performed on scalp tissue and on sorted CD4+ and CD8+ peripheral blood T cells from healthy controls and from patients with patchy or totalis/universalis alopecia areata. Clonality in the scalp was compared among normal scalp (n=4), patchy alopecia areata scalp (n=8), and alopecia totalis/universalis scalp (n=8). RNA came from the PAXgene miRNA kit for fixed scalp, the miRNeasy kit for PBMCs, and the RNeasy kit for mouse skin. TCRbeta CDR3 regions were amplified by immunoSEQ multiplex PCR with 35 Vbeta forward and 13 Jbeta reverse primers. Results and caveats for the whole study, not just this receptor: Compared with normal scalp, lesional scalp had higher clonality and more expanded CD8+ clones, particularly in alopecia totalis/universalis, a pattern that suggests antigenic drive. Compared with mice, TCR sequences shared between patients were less clear, possibly partly because of HLA diversity across the patient population. Resident alphabeta T cells in normal human skin are also sequenced, complicating scalp TCR repertoire analysis, unlike mouse skin dominated by gammadelta T cells.

Libraries were prepared through the immunoSEQ multiplex PCR assay. RNA was extracted from all samples and reverse transcribed into cDNA, which served as template for TCR sequencing. SuperScript III was used for first-strand cDNA synthesis, primed with a 2:1 mix of oligo-dT and random hexamers. A synthetic immune receptor repertoire was used to gauge amplification bias, and whatever bias remained was removed computationally. On the authors' methods: After raw reads were preprocessed to remove errors, the CDR3 was defined following IMGT conventions as running from the conserved cysteine to phenylalanine. Clonality was computed by normalizing Shannon entropy by log2 of the number of productive unique TCRs and subtracting the result from 1. Whether each scalp clone was CD4 or CD8 was inferred by checking scalp TCRbeta sequences against the CD4 and CD8 repertoires from sorted blood. TCRdb's version of the immuneACCESS table is confined to in-frame rearrangements and falls short of the full clone set. An unresolved V gene accounts for under half of the shortfall where checked; the remainder is of unknown origin. V and J calls and clone size are as listed in that table; D and trimming were resolved from the DNA. This sample lists approximately 130,000 clones; about 50% were detected once. The ten biggest clones cover over 9.5% of the sample.

As to this clone: Its antigen is still unknown. Base qualities were left out, and no much larger clone turns up one base away.

The CDR3 holds 10 amino acids from the cysteine to the phenylalanine. The sequence is cut down to CDR3 DNA, 30 bases in frame from base 1. CDR1 and CDR2, looked up from the germline V gene, are SQVTM and ANQGSEA. V is reduced by 2 bases and J by 4 bases, leaving a spacing of 2 bases between them. Lesional scalp punch biopsies and peripheral blood were collected from alopecia areata patients. PBMCs were isolated by density centrifugation and stained for CD3, CD4 and CD8, and CD4+ and CD8+ T cells were sorted on a FACSAria. The untreated alopecia areata patients were recruited through a multicenter biomarker study. In roughly five patients from the biomarker study, the blood CD8+ T cells went through an additional sort into NKG2D-low and NKG2D-high fractions.

Sequenced material: NKG2D-low CD8+ T cells sorted from blood. The sample's cell subset or site label is to be understood as: sorted CD8+ NKG2D-low blood T cells. This TCR derives from a human donor with alopecia areata. The chain couples TRBV29-1 to TRBJ1-1, with no reliable assignment of the D segment. The nucleotide sequence reads as follows: TGCAGCGTTGAAATCACTGAAGCTTTCTTT. It encodes CSVEITEAFF.